The 9 T cell receptor beta chains below come from one sample, sequenced in a study of T cell clonality in common variable immunodeficiency. Using immunoSEQ multiplex PCR, the repertoire was profiled, and TCRdb retains in-frame clones only, with some absent. The profile covers approximately 30,000 clones, none occurring a single time. Sequencing used peripheral blood mononuclear cells. These receptors originate from a person aged 18-70 years in good health.

This clone was picked up many times. The read ends 3 residues shy of where the CDR3 ends; the end is completed using the germline J gene. V is TRBV5-1 and J is TRBJ2-1; D gene ambiguous. The CDR3 has 15 residues. V gave up 0 bases and J gave up 1 base, with 8 bases separating them. The germline CDR1 and CDR2 sequences are SGHRS and YFSETQ. The part of the CDR3 DNA that was read is TGCGCCAGCAGCTTGGTGGGCGTTTCCTACAATGAG. This translates into CASSLVGVSYNE. The whole CDR3 sequence is CASSLVGVSYNEQFF.

This clone appeared many times. The CDR3 goes on 3 residues after the read ends, and that part is filled in from the germline J gene. The V call is TRBV11-2, the J call TRBJ2-1, with D possibly being TRBD2 (6 bases). V was shortened by 4 bases and J by 4 bases, with 8 bases between the two germline ends. The germline CDR1 and CDR2 sequences are SGHAT and FQNNGV. This CDR3 is built from 13 residues. The CDR3 protein is CASSSGGYNEQFF. The DNA read from the CDR3 is TGTGCCAGCAGCTCCGGGGGTTACAATGAG.

This clone was seen many times. The CDR3 extends 3 residues past the end of the read, so its final part is completed from the germline J gene. The chain uses TRBV11-2 and TRBJ2-7; D gene ambiguous. Germline CDR1 SGHAT, CDR2 FQNNGV. The CDR3 spans 15 residues. Trimming removed 1 base from V and 3 bases from J, with 13 bases in between. The CDR3 loop is CASSLGVYRIYEQYF. Incomplete CDR3 DNA: TGTGCCAGCAGCTTAGGGGTTTACAGAATCTACGAG.

At least ten counts were recorded for this clone. The DNA ends 3 residues before the CDR3 does, and the rest of the CDR3 is filled in from the germline J gene. The chain recombines TRBV20-1 with TRBJ1-2; a weak D match, TRBD1 (6 bases). This CDR3 has 12 amino acids. In germline, CDR1 is DFQATT, CDR2 SNEGSKA (reference sequence). The CDR3 loop is CSATDRKAGYTF. Partial CDR3 DNA: TGCAGTGCTACTGACAGGAAGGCAGGC.

This clone was seen repeatedly, ten times or more. This may be a read error: a much more frequent sequence differs by one nucleotide. The read falls 3 residues short of the CDR3 end, and the missing part is taken from the germline J gene. This chain uses TRBV30 with TRBJ2-3, with 7 positions matching TRBD1. Germline loops: CDR1 GTSNPN, CDR2 SVGIG (reference sequence). The CDR3 has 14 amino acids. The sequenced CDR3 bases are TGTGCCTGGGGTGAGGACAGGCAGAAACAGCCG. Amino acids: CAWGEDRQKQP. The whole CDR3 sequence reads CAWGEDRQKQPQYF.

As for this clone: The CDR3 extends 3 residues past the end of the read, so its final part is completed from the germline J gene. The chain recombines TRBV18 with TRBJ1-2, with D unresolved. Germline CDR1 KGHSH, CDR2 LQKENI. The CDR3 contains 16 residues. CDR3 sequence: CASSPRLVGITDTYTF. The part of the CDR3 DNA that was read is TGTGCCAGCTCACCAAGACTAGTGGGCATCACAGATACC. Full variable domain (rest looked up from reference TRBV18 and TRBJ1-2): NAGVMQNPRHLVRRRGQEARLRCSPMKGHSHVYWYRQLPEEGLKFMVYLQKENIIDESGMPKERFSAEFPKEGPSILRIQQVVRGDSAAYFCASSPRLVGITDTYTFGSGTRLTVV.

This clone was counted at least ten times. The missing CDR3 end, 3 residues past where the read stops, is filled in from the germline J gene. The J gene is TRBJ2-1, the V gene TRBV20-1; TRBD2 aligns across 9 bases. V lost 0 bases, J lost 2 bases, and 8 bases stayed unmatched. Germline CDR1 and CDR2: DFQATT and SNEGSKA (reference sequence). The CDR3 length is 17 residues. The CDR3 loop is CSARDRTSGLPYNEQFF. Partial CDR3 DNA: TGCAGTGCTAGAGATCGCACTAGCGGGTTACCCTACAATGAG.

This clone is labeled medium-sized. From the germline J gene comes the end of the CDR3, since the read stops 3 residues before it. V and J are TRBV19 and TRBJ2-3, with D possibly matching TRBD2 (5 bases). CDR1 and CDR2 from the germline V gene are LNHDA and SQIVND (reference sequence). V shed 10 bases and J shed 2 bases, with 22 bases lying between them. The CDR3 runs to 16 residues. The DNA read from the CDR3 is TGTGCCACCACGAGGTCTAGCACCTTCTACACAGATACG. It translates to CATTRSSTFYTDT. The complete CDR3 sequence is CATTRSSTFYTDTQYF.

This clone was found many times. The read finishes 3 residues shy of the CDR3 end, and the germline J gene is used to complete it. The chain combines TRBV7-6 with TRBJ2-5; D is ambiguous. The CDR3 has 15 amino acids. Germline V gene data show CDR1 as SGHVS and CDR2 as FNYEAQ. Between the trimmed V and J ends, which lost 1 base and 4 bases, there was a span of 13 bases. This chain's CDR3 is CASSLGGGQRETQYF. The covered CDR3 bases are TGTGCCAGCAGCTTAGGTGGCGGCCAGCGAGAGACC.